This TCR beta chain was captured by sequencing in a study of blood T cell repertoires in COVID-19. Some clones are missing from TCRdb's copy, which holds only in-frame ones; the method was immunoSEQ multiplex PCR. Among about 290,000 clones listed, under 90% were seen once. Germline CDR1 reads LNHDA; CDR2 reads SQIVND (reference sequence). The CDR3 length is 14 residues. Deletions cut 3 bases from V and 4 bases from J, with 12 bases between. V usage is TRBV19 and J usage is TRBJ1-1; TRBD1 might be the D (6 bases). The sequenced sample was peripheral blood. The clonotype was recovered from a woman between 25 and 40 years old with COVID-19, enrolled during active disease. DNA of the CDR3: TGTGCCAGTAGTATTATAGGGGGTCCCACTGAAGCTTTCTTT. Translation gives CASSIIGGPTEAFF.